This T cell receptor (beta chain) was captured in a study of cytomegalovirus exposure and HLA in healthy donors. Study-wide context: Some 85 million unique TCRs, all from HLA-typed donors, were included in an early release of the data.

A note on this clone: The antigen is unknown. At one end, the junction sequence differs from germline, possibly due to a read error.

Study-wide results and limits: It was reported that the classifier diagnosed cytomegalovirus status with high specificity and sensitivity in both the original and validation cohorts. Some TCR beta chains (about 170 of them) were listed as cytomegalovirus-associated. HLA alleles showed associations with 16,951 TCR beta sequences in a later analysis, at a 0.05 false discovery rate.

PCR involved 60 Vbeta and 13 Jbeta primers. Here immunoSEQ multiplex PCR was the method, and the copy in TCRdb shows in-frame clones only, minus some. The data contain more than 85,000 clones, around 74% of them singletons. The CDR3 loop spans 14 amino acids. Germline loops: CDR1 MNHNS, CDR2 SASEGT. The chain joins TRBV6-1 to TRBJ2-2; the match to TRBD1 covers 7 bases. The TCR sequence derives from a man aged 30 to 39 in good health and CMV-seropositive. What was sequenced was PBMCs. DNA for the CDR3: TGTGCCAGCAAGGTTTGGGACAGCACCGAGGAGCTGTTTTTT. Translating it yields CASKVWDSTEELFF.